Each of the 27 T cell receptor beta chains below was sequenced from the same sample in a study of T cell changes during pregnancy in multiple sclerosis. Here immunoSEQ multiplex PCR was the method, and the copy in TCRdb shows in-frame clones only, minus some. The profile covers about 31,000 clones, with around 89% appearing a single time and about 6.4% taken by the ten largest. This sample comprised CD8+ T cells from peripheral blood mononuclear cells, obtained in the second trimester of pregnancy. These receptors were taken from a female donor with multiple sclerosis, enrolled in a pregnancy study.

This chain uses TRBV14 with TRBJ1-2, with D tentatively TRBD1 (6 bases). The germline CDR1 and CDR2 sequences are SGHDN and FVKESK. The CDR3 sequence is 16 residues long. V gave up 4 bases and J gave up 8 bases, with 23 bases separating them. The CDR3 sequence: CASSPLEKGVGEGYTF. As DNA, the CDR3 is TGTGCCAGCAGCCCCCTGGAAAAGGGGGTAGGAGAGGGCTACACCTTC.

The chain couples TRBV15 to TRBJ2-2; the D is unclear. The V end was cut by 0 bases, the J end by 1 base, with 6 bases between. In germline, CDR1 is LNHNV, CDR2 YYDKDF (reference sequence). The CDR3 has 15 residues. The CDR3 DNA reads TGTGCCACCAGCAGAGATACCGGGAACACCGGGGAGCTGTTTTTT. It translates to CATSRDTGNTGELFF.

The rearrangement uses TRBV7-6 and TRBJ2-1, with D possibly being TRBD1 (6 bases). V was cut by 6 bases and J by 7 bases, with 22 bases left in between. Germline lookup yields CDR1 SGHVS and CDR2 FNYEAQ. This CDR3 has 16 amino acids. The CDR3: CASRPLEGELTNEQFF. CDR3 DNA: TGTGCCAGCAGGCCCCTTGAGGGGGAATTAACGAATGAGCAGTTCTTC.

The chain couples TRBV4-3 to TRBJ2-1; tentative D call: TRBD2 (6 bases). CDR3 size: 16 residues. Per germline, CDR1 LGHNA and CDR2 YSLEER. Trimming removed 1 base from V and 0 bases from J, with 10 bases in between. CDR3 DNA sequence: TGCGCCAGCAGCCAAGGTGCGGGGCTCTCCTACAATGAGCAGTTCTTC. The encoded protein is CASSQGAGLSYNEQFF.

The rearrangement uses TRBV7-2 and TRBJ2-7; 7 nucleotides match TRBD1. CDR1 and CDR2 from the germline V gene are SGHTA and FQGNSA. V gave up 2 bases and J gave up 6 bases; unmatched junction bases: 10. CDR3 length: 15 residues. CDR3 sequence: CASSLLEGAVSEQYF. Here the CDR3 DNA reads TGTGCCAGCAGCTTACTCGAGGGGGCTGTTTCCGAGCAGTACTTC.

In its sample, this clone was seen a few times. The chain couples TRBV6-4 to TRBJ2-1; 10 bases agree with TRBD2. V was clipped by 0 bases and J by 4 bases; unmatched bases: 0. CDR1 and CDR2 (germline): MRHNA, SNTAGT. The CDR3 runs to 15 residues. The CDR3 region is CASSDSAGGYNEQFF. For the CDR3, the DNA is TGTGCCAGCAGTGACTCAGCGGGAGGGTACAATGAGCAGTTCTTC.

V is TRBV6-4 and J is TRBJ2-3; D is possibly TRBD2 (5 bases). The V end was cut by 5 bases, the J end by 4 bases, with 16 bases between. This CDR3 spans 15 amino acids. CDR1 is MRHNA and CDR2 is SNTAGT in the germline V gene. CDR3 residues: CASSYLSSAPDTQYF. CDR3 in DNA: TGTGCCAGCAGTTACTTGAGTAGCGCCCCAGATACGCAGTATTTT.

V is TRBV7-9 and J is TRBJ1-1; 7 bases fit TRBD1. Losses at the gene ends were 8 bases for V and 3 bases for J; bases not matched to a gene: 6. The germline gives CDR1 SEHNR, CDR2 FQNEAQ (reference sequence). CDR3 size: 13 residues. Written as DNA, the CDR3 is TGTGCCAGCGTAGCCGGGACAGACACTGAAGCTTTCTTT. Its translation is CASVAGTDTEAFF. The full variable domain, rest sourced from reference TRBV7-9 and TRBJ1-1, is DTGVSQNPRHKITKRGQNVTFRCDPISEHNRLYWYRQTLGQGPEFLTYFQNEAQLEKSRLLSDRFSAERPKGSFSTLEIQRTEQGDSAMYLCASVAGTDTEAFFGQGTRLTVV.

V is TRBV27 and J is TRBJ2-5, with 9 bases lining up with TRBD1. This CDR3 is 16 amino acids long. J gave up 1 base and V 5 bases, and 8 bases lay outside the gene matches. Germline V lookup: CDR1 MNHEY, CDR2 SMNVEV (reference sequence). CDR3 protein: CASSTTDRGVQETQYF. CDR3 DNA: TGTGCCAGCAGTACCACAGACAGGGGGGTCCAAGAGACCCAGTACTTC.

This chain links TRBV28 with TRBJ1-2; 8 nucleotides match TRBD1. Germline V gene sequence: CDR1 MDHEN, CDR2 SYDVKM. The CDR3 has 15 amino acids. With V trimmed by 9 bases and J by 14 bases, 23 bases remained unmatched. The CDR3 spells CASAMGSGGVGENTF. CDR3 sequence (DNA): TGTGCCAGTGCCATGGGGTCAGGGGGCGTTGGGGAGAATACCTTC.

In DNA form, the CDR3 reads TGTGCCAGCAGCCCCGGGACAGCCTATGGGGAGACCCAGTACTTC. Amino acid sequence: CASSPGTAYGETQYF. V usage is TRBV11-2 and J usage is TRBJ2-5; 7 positions match TRBD1. The length of the CDR3 is 15 residues. Germline assignment: CDR1 SGHAT and CDR2 FQNNGV. With 5 bases clipped from V and 5 bases from J, the junction kept 11 bases outside the gene matches.

The chain couples TRBV7-8 to TRBJ2-7; the D gene is possibly TRBD1 (6 bases). Deletions cut 5 bases from V and 7 bases from J, with 21 bases between. This CDR3 has 15 residues. Per germline, CDR1 SGHVS and CDR2 FQNEAQ. CDR3 sequence: CASSGRGSGYGEQYF. The CDR3 bases are TGTGCCAGCAGCGGAAGGGGGTCCGGGTACGGGGAGCAGTACTTC.

The chain joins TRBV7-6 to TRBJ2-7, with TRBD1 matching 9 bases. The V gene end was trimmed by 2 bases and the J gene end by 4 bases; junction bases not matched to a gene: 9. The CDR3 runs 16 residues. CDR1 and CDR2 (germline): SGHVS, FNYEAQ. CDR3 loop: CASSLQSGTGLYEQYF. The DNA for the CDR3 is TGTGCCAGCAGCTTACAGAGCGGGACAGGGTTATACGAGCAGTACTTC.

This clone occurred once. This rearrangement joins TRBV19 to TRBJ2-5; perhaps TRBD2 as D (5 bases). The length of the CDR3 is 14 residues. V dropped 3 bases and J dropped 5 bases, with 13 bases sitting between them. Germline V lookup: CDR1 LNHDA, CDR2 SQIVND (reference sequence). The CDR3 here is CASSMFEGSETQYF. CDR3 coding DNA: TGTGCCAGTAGTATGTTTGAGGGTTCCGAGACCCAGTACTTC.

In its sample, this clone was seen a few times. The genes are TRBV11-2 and TRBJ2-1, with 8 bases identical to TRBD2. V was clipped by 0 bases and J by 0 bases; unmatched bases: 4. CDR3 size: 17 residues. Per the germline V gene, CDR1 is SGHAT and CDR2 is FQNNGV. CDR3 sequence reads: CASSLDPSGSSYNEQFF. The CDR3 nucleotides are TGTGCCAGCAGCTTAGATCCAAGCGGGAGCTCCTACAATGAGCAGTTCTTC. Full variable domain (remainder filled in from reference TRBV11-2 and TRBJ2-1): EAGVAQSPRYKIIEKRQSVAFWCNPISGHATLYWYQQILGQGPKLLIQFQNNGVVDDSQLPKDRFSAERLKGVDSTLKIQPAKLEDSAVYLCASSLDPSGSSYNEQFFGPGTRLTVL.

The genes are TRBV4-3 and TRBJ2-7; D might be TRBD2 (5 bases). Germline CDR1 is LGHNA and CDR2 is YSLEER. The CDR3 runs to 14 residues. V gave up 3 bases and J gave up 0 bases, with 9 bases separating them. The CDR3 region is CASSHGLISYEQYF. In nucleotides, the CDR3 is TGCGCCAGCAGCCACGGACTGATCTCCTACGAGCAGTACTTC.

The V and J genes are TRBV9 and TRBJ2-5, with D possibly matching TRBD2 (7 bases). Germline V gene lookup returns CDR1 SGDLS and CDR2 YYNGEE. This CDR3 spans 15 amino acids. Between the trimmed V and J ends, which lost 4 bases and 5 bases, there was a span of 18 bases. The CDR3 is CASSPGGGAGETQYF. The CDR3 DNA sequence: TGTGCCAGCAGCCCAGGAGGGGGGGCCGGGGAGACCCAGTACTTC.

In its sample, this clone ranks as medium-sized. V usage is TRBV30 and J usage is TRBJ2-3, with D tentatively TRBD2 (6 bases). The CDR3 is made up of 14 amino acids. The germline gives CDR1 GTSNPN, CDR2 SVGIG (reference sequence). The V and J ends lost 0 bases and 6 bases respectively, with 13 bases between them. DNA for the CDR3: TGTGCCTGGAGTGTACGTCTGGAGGGGGATACGCAGTATTTT. This gives the protein CAWSVRLEGDTQYF.

The chain joins TRBV27 to TRBJ2-3; possible D gene TRBD2, 6 bases. The CDR3 runs to 16 residues. V lost 3 bases and J lost 6, with 19 bases in between. Germline CDR1 and CDR2: MNHEY and SMNVEV (reference sequence). In DNA form, the CDR3 reads TGTGCCAGCAGTTTCCGGGTCGGAGGGCCTACCGATACGCAGTATTTT. Its translation: CASSFRVGGPTDTQYF.

The chain combines TRBV25-1 with TRBJ2-7, with D uncertain. Germline CDR1 and CDR2: MGHDK and SYGVNS. V shed 2 bases and J shed 0 bases, with 5 bases lying between them. The CDR3 has 13 residues. This chain's CDR3 is CASSEHSSYEQYF. The CDR3, as DNA: TGTGCCAGCAGTGAACACAGCTCCTACGAGCAGTACTTC.

V gene TRBV6-1 combines with J gene TRBJ2-7; D is perhaps TRBD2 (6 bases). The CDR3 spans 12 residues. V was cut by 2 bases and J by 5 bases, with 7 bases left in between. CDR1 is MNHNS and CDR2 is SASEGT in the germline V gene. The CDR3 bases are TGTGCCAGCAGTGAATGGAGGGACGAGCAGTACTTC. Translating gives CASSEWRDEQYF.

The rearrangement joins TRBV7-2 to TRBJ1-2; TRBD1 aligns across 9 bases. The germline V gene encodes CDR1 SGHTA and CDR2 FQGNSA. J was trimmed by 3 bases and V by 5 bases; bases with no gene match: 13. The CDR3 is 17 residues long. This CDR3 is CASSRTGDPALDYGYTF. The CDR3 region has the DNA TGTGCCAGCAGCCGGACAGGGGACCCTGCTTTGGACTATGGCTACACCTTC. The full variable domain, in which reference TRBV7-2 and TRBJ1-2 provide the parts outside the CDR3, is GAGVSQSPSNKVTEKGKDVELRCDPISGHTALYWYRQSLGQGLEFLIYFQGNSAPDKSGLPSDRFSAERTGGSVSTLTIQRTQQEDSAVYLCASSRTGDPALDYGYTFGSGTRLTVV.

The J gene is TRBJ2-5, the V gene TRBV5-4; 14 bases align to TRBD2. The CDR3 spans 16 residues. CDR1 and CDR2 (germline): SGHNT, YYREEE (reference sequence). With 4 bases clipped from V and 5 bases from J, the junction kept 7 bases outside the gene matches. The DNA of the CDR3 is TGTGCCAGCAGCGGGGGGACTAGCGGGAGTGGTGAGACCCAGTACTTC. Translation gives CASSGGTSGSGETQYF.

The V gene is TRBV4-3, the J gene TRBJ2-1, with D perhaps matching TRBD2 (5 bases). CDR1 is LGHNA and CDR2 is YSLEER in the germline V gene. V dropped 0 bases and J dropped 0 bases, with 6 bases sitting between them. This CDR3 spans 15 amino acids. The chain's CDR3 is CASSQETSSYNEQFF. The CDR3 bases are TGCGCCAGCAGCCAAGAAACTAGCTCCTACAATGAGCAGTTCTTC.

The chain recombines TRBV5-1 with TRBJ1-2; D not resolved. CDR1 is SGHRS and CDR2 is YFSETQ in the germline V gene. The V end was cut by 0 bases, the J end by 5 bases, with 14 bases between. This CDR3 is 15 amino acids long. The CDR3 here is CASSLGAGNFYGYTF. The CDR3 nucleotides are TGCGCCAGCAGCTTGGGAGCAGGAAACTTTTATGGCTACACCTTC.

V usage is TRBV1 and J usage is TRBJ1-2; the D call in the table, TRBD1, was not verified against the DNA. TRBV1 represents a pseudogene. This CDR3 has 15 residues. This chain's CDR3 is CTSSQDEGTANGYTF. The CDR3 bases are TGCACCAGCAGCCAAGATGAAGGGACAGCCAACGGCTACACCTTC.

The chain uses TRBV28 and TRBJ1-1, with 9 positions matching TRBD1. The CDR3 loop spans 15 amino acids. Per the germline V gene, CDR1 is MDHEN and CDR2 is SYDVKM. Trimming took 2 bases from V and 4 from J; bases not matched to a gene: 5. CDR3 sequence reads: CASSLGRTGVTEAFF. Written as DNA, the CDR3 is TGTGCCAGCAGTTTAGGGAGGACAGGGGTCACTGAAGCTTTCTTT.